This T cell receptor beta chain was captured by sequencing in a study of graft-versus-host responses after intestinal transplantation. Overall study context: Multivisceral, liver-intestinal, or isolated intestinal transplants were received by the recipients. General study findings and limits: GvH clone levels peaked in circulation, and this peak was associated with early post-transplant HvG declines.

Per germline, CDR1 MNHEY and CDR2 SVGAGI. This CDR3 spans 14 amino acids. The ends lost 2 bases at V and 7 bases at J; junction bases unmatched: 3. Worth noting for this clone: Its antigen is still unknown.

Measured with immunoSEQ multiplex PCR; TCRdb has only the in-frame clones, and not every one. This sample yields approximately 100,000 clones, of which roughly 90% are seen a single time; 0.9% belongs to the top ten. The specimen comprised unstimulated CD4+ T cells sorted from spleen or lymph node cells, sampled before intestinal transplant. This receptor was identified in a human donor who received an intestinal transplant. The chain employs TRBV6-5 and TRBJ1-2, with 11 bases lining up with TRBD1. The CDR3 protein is CASSYRTGGGGYTF. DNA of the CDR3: TGTGCCAGCAGTTACAGGACAGGGGGCGGTGGCTACACCTTC.